One T cell receptor beta chain is described in this entry. The CDR3 is made up of 17 amino acids. The ends were cut back, 0 bases at V and 2 bases at J, with 16 bases in the middle. Germline CDR1 and CDR2: MNHEY and SVGEGT. The data were taken from a study of blood T cell repertoires in COVID-19. Study members were between roughly 18 and 100 years old and lived in 24 US regions. Cohort placement rested on clinical history that participants reported themselves. Recovery among Cohort 3 donors was established by two negative PCRs, clearance, or symptom resolution. Original analysis: Reference gene primer amplification yielded estimated nucleated cell counts. Only in-frame clones appear in the TCRdb table, and some are missing; sequencing was by immunoSEQ multiplex PCR. From that table come the V and J calls and clone size; the DNA was used to work out D and trimming. The sample lists approximately 150,000 clones, 70% to 90% occurring once.

Sequencing input: PBMCs or T cells enriched from blood (not recorded which). The source is a man in his forties or fifties who had recovered from COVID-19. The V call is TRBV6-2 or TRBV6-3, the J call TRBJ1-1, with D maybe TRBD1 (5 bases). The CDR3 DNA sequence: TGTGCCAGCAGTTACTCGGCAGGGCGAGCGGGAAACACTGAAGCTTTCTTT. Its protein is CASSYSAGRAGNTEAFF.